This T cell receptor beta chain appears in the sequencing data of a study of T cells in localized non-small cell lung cancer. A single count supports this clone. Libraries were prepared by immunoSEQ multiplex PCR; TCRdb keeps only in-frame clonotypes and omits some of them. Altogether roughly 1,900 clones are present, about 20% being singletons, with the ten largest covering approximately 8%. Germline CDR1 reads GTSNPN; CDR2 reads SVGIG (reference sequence). V lost 2 bases and J lost 1, with 6 bases in between. The CDR3 spans 13 residues. The sequences come from normal lung tissue next to the tumor, collected before any cancer treatment. This chain links TRBV30 with TRBJ1-5; D may be TRBD1 (5 bases). The clonotype comes from a woman between 35 and 70 years old with stage I lung adenocarcinoma. This CDR3 reads CAWSRQSNQPQHF. CDR3 bases: TGTGCCTGGAGTAGACAGAGCAATCAGCCCCAGCATTTT.